This T cell receptor beta chain emerged from a study of CD8 T cells in Susac syndrome. The CDR3 has 15 amino acids. Germline CDR1 reads SNHLY; CDR2 reads FYNNEI. V dropped 5 bases and J dropped 0 bases, with 10 bases sitting between them. TEMRA cells were FACS-enriched, while CD8+ and CD4+ T cells were negatively isolated. Random hexamers primed reverse transcription of roughly 0.5 to 1 ug RNA. MiXCR, applied by TCRdb to the immunoSEQ multiplex PCR reads, yields one record per CDR3 protein. Counted here are 90,000 to 110,000 distinct CDR3 sequences, about 95% occurring once; the ten biggest clones make up approximately 0.092%.

J is TRBJ2-2 and V is TRBV2; D perhaps matches TRBD1 (6 bases). The sequence was collected from a human donor in good health. Sequencing was carried out using CD4+ T cells from PBMCs. CDR3 nucleotide sequence: TGTGCCAGCAGTTTGGGACAACCGAACACCGGGGAGCTGTTTTTT. It translates to CASSLGQPNTGELFF.